Listed here are 32 T cell receptor beta chains from one sample, sequenced in a study of T cells in Graves' hyperthyroidism and ophthalmopathy. Amplification yielded TCR beta CDR3 regions, with RNA transcripts as the source. HTBI primers drove first-round RT-PCR of the TCR CDR3. MiXCR was run by TCRdb on the multiplex PCR reads, yielding one entry per CDR3 protein. The sample yields around 340,000 distinct CDR3 sequences, approximately 18% seen once. The sample taken for sequencing was blood. Source of these receptors: a woman between 25 and 40 years old with Graves' hyperthyroidism that later progressed to Graves' ophthalmopathy.

The chain joins TRBV11-2 to TRBJ2-1; 7 bases agree with TRBD1. This CDR3 has 14 residues. J was trimmed by 8 bases and V by 2 bases; bases with no gene match: 6. The germline V gene has CDR1 SGHAT and CDR2 FQNNGV. The CDR3 is CASSLWGRGYEQFF. The CDR3 region has the DNA TGTGCCAGCAGCTTATGGGGCAGGGGGTATGAGCAGTTCTTC.

There are many counts of this clonotype. This chain links TRBV20-1 with TRBJ2-7; weak D call: TRBD2 (5 bases). CDR3 size: 14 residues. Deletions cut 3 bases from V and 0 bases from J, with 12 bases between. Germline CDR1 is DFQATT and CDR2 is SNEGSKA (reference sequence). The CDR3 loop is CSASFKGSSYEQYF. CDR3 in DNA: TGCAGTGCTAGCTTCAAAGGGAGCTCCTACGAGCAGTACTTC.

This clonotype was counted ten times or more. The V call is TRBV3-1, the J call TRBJ2-7; no clear D. The CDR3 loop spans 14 amino acids. The V gene's germline CDR1 is LGHDT and CDR2 YNNKEL (reference sequence). Trimming removed 4 bases from V and 3 bases from J, with 13 bases in between. The CDR3 loop is CASSPFEEIYEQYF. The CDR3, as DNA: TGTGCCAGCAGCCCCTTTGAGGAAATCTACGAGCAGTACTTC.

This clonotype was recorded once. J is TRBJ2-7 and V is TRBV14; 7 bases map to TRBD1. This CDR3 has 16 residues. Trimming removed 7 bases from V and 3 bases from J; junction bases left unmatched: 15. Germline CDR1 is SGHDN and CDR2 is FVKESK. CDR3 bases: TGTGCCAGCACCCCTCAACCGGGACAGTATTTCTACGAGCAGTACTTC. It codes for CASTPQPGQYFYEQYF.

This clonotype was counted ten times or more. The J gene is TRBJ2-3, the V gene TRBV20-1, with TRBD2 matching over 9 bases. V was pared by 6 bases and J by 6 bases, with 10 bases of the junction left unmatched. This CDR3 region has 14 residues. The germline CDR1 and CDR2 sequences are DFQATT and SNEGSKA (reference sequence). CDR3 sequence: CSALAVAGADTQYF. The CDR3 bases are TGCAGTGCCTTGGCTGTAGCGGGAGCGGATACGCAGTATTTT.

This clonotype turned up a few times. This may be a read error: a much more frequent sequence differs by one nucleotide. V gene TRBV7-9 combines with J gene TRBJ2-5; perhaps TRBD1 as D (6 bases). V was clipped by 4 bases and J by 4 bases, with 16 bases between them. CDR1 and CDR2 (germline): SEHNR, FQNEAQ (reference sequence). This CDR3 has 15 amino acids. The CDR3 sequence: CASSSGGDGRETQYF. DNA for the CDR3: TGTGCCAGCAGCTCTGGGGGCGATGGGAGAGAGACCCAGTACTTC.

This clonotype showed up many times. CDR3 coding DNA: TGTGCCAGCAGTTTGTTGGCACCAAACACTGAAGCTTTCTTT. It translates to CASSLLAPNTEAFF. The chain joins TRBV28 to TRBJ1-1; D uncertain. Germline CDR1 is MDHEN and CDR2 is SYDVKM. Trimming removed 3 bases from V and 2 bases from J, with 10 bases in between. CDR3 length: 14 residues.

V gene TRBV6-1 combines with J gene TRBJ2-7, with 10 bases identical to TRBD2. V shed 5 bases, J shed 2 bases, and the junction held 3 bases outside the gene matches. This CDR3 contains 14 residues. Germline V CDR1 and CDR2: MNHNS, SASEGT. This chain's CDR3 is CASSRTSGTYEQYF. In nucleotides, the CDR3 is TGTGCCAGCAGTCGGACTAGCGGTACCTACGAGCAGTACTTC.

This clonotype occurred a few times. The CDR3 here is CASSLTSGRASGELFF. The CDR3 DNA sequence: TGTGCCAGCAGCCTCACTAGCGGGAGGGCCTCCGGGGAGCTGTTTTTT. The chain uses TRBV3-1 and TRBJ2-2; 13 positions agree with TRBD2. Germline CDR1 LGHDT, CDR2 YNNKEL (reference sequence). V dropped 4 bases and J dropped 6; count of bases not matched to a gene: 5. The CDR3 is made up of 16 amino acids.

This clonotype was seen many times. The V and J genes are TRBV6-1 and TRBJ2-7; 14 bases are shared with TRBD2. CDR3 length: 16 amino acids. Germline assignment: CDR1 MNHNS and CDR2 SASEGT. The J segment lost 5 bases and the V segment lost 1 base, leaving 4 bases of the junction unmatched. The CDR3 loop is CASSEGGLAGGHEQYF. In nucleotides, the CDR3 is TGTGCCAGCAGTGAAGGCGGACTAGCGGGAGGCCACGAGCAGTACTTC.

The chain combines TRBV20-1 with TRBJ2-2; tentative D call: TRBD2 (7 bases). The CDR3 length is 16 residues. Looked up from germline, CDR1 is DFQATT and CDR2 is SNEGSKA (reference sequence). V lost 0 bases to trimming and J lost 6 bases, with 17 bases between them. For the CDR3, the DNA is TGCAGTGCTAGAGATTTTCGAGGGGGGGCCGCCGGGGAGCTGTTTTTT. It translates to CSARDFRGGAAGELFF.

Turning to this clonotype: A much larger clonotype is one base distant, so this may be a read error. This chain connects TRBV20-1 to TRBJ1-5; no clear D. CDR1 is DFQATT, CDR2 SNEGSKA, per germline (reference sequence). The CDR3 sequence is 13 residues long. The CDR3 protein is CSGSLDSNQSQHF. The CDR3 DNA reads TGCAGTGGAAGTTTAGATAGCAATCAGTCCCAGCATTTT.

This clonotype was found many times. The chain links TRBV3-1 to TRBJ1-2; D is uncertain. Trimming shortened V by 2 bases and J by 4 bases, and 2 bases separated the two germline ends. Germline loops: CDR1 LGHDT, CDR2 YNNKEL (reference sequence). The CDR3 covers 11 residues. In DNA, the CDR3 is TGTGCCAGCAGCCAACTCTATGGCTACACCTTC. Translating gives CASSQLYGYTF. Variable domain in full (rest from reference TRBV3-1 and TRBJ1-2): DTAVSQTPKYLVTQMGNDKSIKCEQNLGHDTMYWYKQDSKKFLKIMFSYNNKELIINETVPNRFSPKSPDKAHLNLHINSLELGDSAVYFCASSQLYGYTFGSGTRLTVV.

This clonotype appeared a few times. The V gene is TRBV5-6, the J gene TRBJ2-7, with D perhaps TRBD1 (5 bases). This CDR3 contains 15 residues. Looked up from germline, CDR1 is SGHDT and CDR2 is YYEEEE. V gave up 1 base and J gave up 3 bases, with 14 bases separating them. The CDR3, as DNA: TGTGCCAGCAGCTTGTTGCGGACAACCGACTACGAGCAGTACTTC. Translation gives CASSLLRTTDYEQYF.

This chain connects TRBV20-1 to TRBJ2-5, with D tentatively TRBD2 (6 bases). The germline V gene has CDR1 DFQATT and CDR2 SNEGSKA (reference sequence). This CDR3 spans 18 amino acids. V shed 4 bases and J shed 2 bases, with 26 bases lying between them. CDR3 sequence: CSANSRFAGTFGQETQYF. The CDR3 DNA reads TGCAGTGCTAACTCTCGGTTCGCGGGGACTTTTGGGCAAGAGACCCAGTACTTC.

In this sample, this clonotype turned up many times. J is TRBJ2-5 and V is TRBV24-1; 7 bases align to TRBD2. Trimming took 4 bases from V and 3 from J; bases not matched to a gene: 1. This CDR3 contains 13 residues. Germline-derived CDR1 and CDR2 are KGHDR and SFDVKD. In DNA form, the CDR3 reads TGTGCCACCAGTGAGGGGGGGGAAGAGACCCAGTACTTC. Its translation is CATSEGGEETQYF.

The chain uses TRBV20-1 and TRBJ2-2; 8 bases fit TRBD1. Looked up from germline, CDR1 is DFQATT and CDR2 is SNEGSKA (reference sequence). The CDR3 length is 15 residues. The V and J ends lost 5 bases and 6 bases, in that order; junction bases with no gene match: 11. CDR3 region: CSAPNRGRGAGELFF. The DNA of the CDR3 is TGCAGTGCTCCAAACAGGGGGAGAGGGGCCGGGGAGCTGTTTTTT.

This clonotype has only a few counts. The rearrangement joins TRBV14 to TRBJ1-2; D is unclear. Per the germline V gene, CDR1 is SGHDN and CDR2 is FVKESK. V lost 0 bases and J 5 bases, leaving 16 bases between the germline ends. This CDR3 spans 16 amino acids. The CDR3, as DNA: TGTGCCAGCAGCCAAGATGTCCTCCAGGCTTATTATGGCTACACCTTC. It is translated as CASSQDVLQAYYGYTF.

V gene TRBV5-1 combines with J gene TRBJ2-3; D not certain. Germline CDR1 is SGHRS and CDR2 is YFSETQ. This CDR3 is 14 amino acids long. Trimming left V 4 bases short and J 0 bases short, with 9 bases between. CDR3 DNA sequence: TGCGCCAGCAGCCGTAATCCTAGCACAGATACGCAGTATTTT. Translation gives CASSRNPSTDTQYF.

This clonotype was detected many times. The chain recombines TRBV20-1 with TRBJ2-7; TRBD2 agrees at 11 bases. CDR3 length: 16 residues. The germline gives CDR1 DFQATT, CDR2 SNEGSKA (reference sequence). Unmatched junction bases numbered 8, after V lost 1 base and J lost 3 bases. The CDR3 coding sequence is TGCAGTGCTAGAGCCTCGGGGCTAGCGGGAGGCTACGAGCAGTACTTC. It yields the protein CSARASGLAGGYEQYF.

This clonotype occurred many times. The rearrangement links TRBV12-3 or TRBV12-4 to TRBJ2-7; D remains unclear. V was shortened by 3 bases and J by 1 base, with 10 bases between the two germline ends. This CDR3 region has 14 residues. The CDR3 reads CASSFMVGSYEQYF. CDR3 nucleotide sequence: TGTGCCAGCAGTTTTATGGTCGGATCCTACGAGCAGTACTTC.

This clonotype was observed a handful of times. CDR3 loop: CASSPAVVGEAFF. The CDR3, as DNA: TGTGCCAGCAGCCCAGCGGTTGTGGGTGAAGCTTTCTTT. The chain employs TRBV13 and TRBJ1-1; no clear D gene. Germline V CDR1 and CDR2: PRHDT, FYEKMQ (reference sequence). The CDR3 runs 13 residues. The V gene lost 5 bases and the J gene lost 7 bases, with 14 bases spanning the gap.

Comments on this clonotype: One end of the junction varies from germline; a read error may be responsible. The rearrangement links TRBV4-1 to TRBJ2-1, with D possibly being TRBD1 or TRBD2 (6 bases each). CDR1 and CDR2 (germline): MGHRA, YSYEKL. This CDR3 spans 14 amino acids. The chain's CDR3 is CASSRRDQGPLQFF. As DNA, the CDR3 is TGTGCCAGCAGCCGGCGGGACCAGGGGCCCCTCCAGTTCTTC.

This clonotype was seen ten or more times. The CDR3 sequence is CASSSRILVNEQYF. The DNA for the CDR3 is TGTGCCAGCAGTTCCCGGATCCTCGTTAACGAGCAGTACTTC. The chain combines TRBV28 with TRBJ2-7, with D uncertain. V was clipped by 4 bases and J by 5 bases, with 15 bases between them. This CDR3 has 14 amino acids. The germline CDR1 and CDR2 sequences are MDHEN and SYDVKM.

This chain joins TRBV27 and TRBJ2-5; D perhaps matches TRBD2 (7 bases). Germline V gives CDR1 MNHEY, CDR2 SMNVEV (reference sequence). The CDR3 is 15 amino acids. The V end lost 5 bases, the J end lost 6 bases, and 19 bases lay between the germline ends. CDR3: CASSNTGRGRKTQYF. DNA for the CDR3: TGTGCCAGCAGTAACACAGGGCGGGGGAGGAAGACCCAGTACTTC.

This clonotype was recorded many times. The chain carries TRBV6-1 and TRBJ1-2; maybe TRBD1 (5 bases). Trimming removed 2 bases from V and 6 bases from J, with 10 bases in between. CDR1 and CDR2 from the germline V gene are MNHNS and SASEGT. The CDR3 runs 13 residues. CDR3 DNA: TGTGCCAGCAGTGAACTCGGGGCAGATGGCTACACCTTC. Residues: CASSELGADGYTF.

The table lists this clonotype with a few counts. V and J are TRBV3-1 and TRBJ2-1; D is tentatively TRBD1 or TRBD2 (5 bases each). The CDR3 extends over 15 amino acids. Per germline, CDR1 LGHDT and CDR2 YNNKEL (reference sequence). V was cut by 6 bases and J by 8 bases, with 20 bases left in between. The CDR3 sequence: CASRGVDTLEHEQFF. The CDR3 DNA is TGTGCCAGCAGGGGGGTAGACACTTTAGAGCATGAGCAGTTCTTC.

This clonotype came up many times. The J gene is TRBJ2-7, the V gene TRBV28, with TRBD1 matching 9 bases. This CDR3 contains 13 residues. Germline V CDR1 and CDR2: MDHEN, SYDVKM. V was clipped by 8 bases and J by 4 bases; unmatched bases: 6. CDR3 in amino acids: CASLGTGIYEQYF. The CDR3 DNA is TGTGCCAGCCTAGGGACAGGGATATACGAGCAGTACTTC.

This clonotype was counted at least ten times. This chain uses TRBV2 with TRBJ2-2; 11 nucleotides line up with TRBD1. The CDR3 extends over 14 amino acids. The V gene's germline CDR1 is SNHLY and CDR2 FYNNEI. Unmatched junction bases numbered 6, after V lost 6 bases and J lost 9 bases. The CDR3 spells CASRADRGHRELFF. The CDR3 DNA follows: TGTGCCAGCAGGGCGGACAGGGGGCACCGGGAGCTGTTTTTT.

The table lists this clonotype with a few counts. The chain joins TRBV29-1 to TRBJ2-5; D gene unclear. Per the germline V gene, CDR1 is SQVTM and CDR2 is ANQGSEA. The CDR3 runs 11 residues. Trimming stripped 5 bases from V and 2 bases from J, with 6 bases between. The CDR3 nucleotides are TGCAGCGTTTACAGACAAGAGACCCAGTACTTC. This sequence encodes CSVYRQETQYF.

This clonotype has ten or more counts. V and J are TRBV12-3 or TRBV12-4 and TRBJ1-2, with 11 bases that match TRBD1. This CDR3 contains 15 residues. V gave up 5 bases and J gave up 7 bases; unmatched junction bases: 9. The CDR3 DNA reads as TGTGCCAGCAGTCAAATAGGACAGGGGGCGGGTGGCTACACCTTC. This translates into CASSQIGQGAGGYTF.

This clonotype has a count of ten or more. The genes are TRBV6-1 and TRBJ1-1; no clear D. This CDR3 spans 12 amino acids. Trimming pared 9 bases from V and 3 bases from J, leaving 11 bases between. Germline CDR1 is MNHNS and CDR2 is SASEGT. The CDR3 DNA reads TGTGCCAGTATAGGATGGGACACTGAAGCTTTCTTT. Translation: CASIGWDTEAFF.